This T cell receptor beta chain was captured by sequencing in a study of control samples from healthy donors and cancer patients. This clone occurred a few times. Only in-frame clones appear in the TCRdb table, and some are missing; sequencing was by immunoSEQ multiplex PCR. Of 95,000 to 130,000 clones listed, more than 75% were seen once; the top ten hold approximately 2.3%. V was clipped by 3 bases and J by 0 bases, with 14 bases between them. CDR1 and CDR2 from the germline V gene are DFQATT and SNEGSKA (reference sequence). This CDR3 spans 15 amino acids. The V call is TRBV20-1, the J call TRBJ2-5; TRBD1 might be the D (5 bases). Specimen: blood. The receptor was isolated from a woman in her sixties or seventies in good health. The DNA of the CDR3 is TGCAGTGCTAGTGGAGAAAGACAGAACCAAGAGACCCAGTACTTC. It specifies CSASGERQNQETQYF.